These T cell receptor beta chains were read from a single sample in a study of T cells in Graves' hyperthyroidism and ophthalmopathy. TCRdb reprocessed the multiplex PCR reads via MiXCR and lists one record per CDR3 protein. The sample consists of about 520,000 distinct CDR3 sequences, around 22% of them appearing once. The specimen was blood. The source is a woman under 40 with Graves' ophthalmopathy. Each CDR3 is given with its conserved first and last residue. A D gene is named only where the DNA matches it firmly. Clone size is shown for a subset of rows, as once, few, many or a class of expanded clone.

v_call	clone_size	d_call	j_call	cdr3_nt	cdr3_aa
TRBV9	many	-	TRBJ1-3	TGTGCCAGCAGCGTAGCAGGGGAGCGTGGAAACACCATATATTTT	CASSVAGERGNTIYF
TRBV12-5	many	-	TRBJ1-1	TGTGCTAGTGGTTTGGGCAGGGGTAATGAAGCTTTCTTT	CASGLGRGNEAFF
TRBV27	-	-	TRBJ2-7	TGTGCCAGCAGTTTCAGCCCACAAGCCTACGAGCAGTACTTC	CASSFSPQAYEQYF
TRBV13	-	-	TRBJ1-1	TGTGCCAGCAGCCCCAGGGGAGTGAGAACTGAAGCTTTCTTT	CASSPRGVRTEAFF
TRBV4-3	many	-	TRBJ1-2	TGCGCCAGCAGCCAAGGAGGTGGGGAGAGGCATGGCTACACCTTC	CASSQGGGERHGYTF
TRBV30	-	TRBD2	TRBJ2-3	TGTGCCTGGAGTGTTGGGGCTAGCGGGAGCACAGATACGCAGTATTTT	CAWSVGASGSTDTQYF
TRBV5-8	many	-	TRBJ2-7	TGTGCCAGCCAACATGGGCTCAACATGGGGGAGCAGTACTTC	CASQHGLNMGEQYF
TRBV9	-	-	TRBJ1-2	TGTGCCAGCAGCGTAGAGCCAGGGGAGGGATATGGCTACACCTTC	CASSVEPGEGYGYTF
TRBV7-2	-	-	TRBJ2-5	TGTGCCAGCAGCTTGATTCACTCAGAGACCCAGTACTTC	CASSLIHSETQYF
TRBV12-3/TRBV12-4	many	-	TRBJ1-2	TGTGCCAGCAGTTTATACGGAGGAGCTAACTATGGCTACACCTTC	CASSLYGGANYGYTF
TRBV6-1	many	-	TRBJ1-5	TGTGCCAGCAGTCCGATTGAGGGGGTCAACAATCAGCCCCAGCATTTT	CASSPIEGVNNQPQHF
TRBV12-5	many	TRBD1	TRBJ1-5	TGTGCTAGTGGTTTGGACAGGGGCCGGACAGGACAGCCCCAGCATTTT	CASGLDRGRTGQPQHF
TRBV20-1	many	TRBD1	TRBJ1-3	TGCAGTGCTAAGGGACAGGGCTCTGGAAACACCATATATTTT	CSAKGQGSGNTIYF
TRBV29-1	many	-	TRBJ2-5	TGCAGCGTTGAAGATCAGGACGTCACGATGAGCCAGTACTTC	CSVEDQDVTMSQYF
TRBV6-1	many	TRBD1	TRBJ2-7	TGTGCCAGCAGACCAGGGACAGGGATGACCTACGAGCAGTACTTC	CASRPGTGMTYEQYF
TRBV20-1	many	-	TRBJ2-7	TGCAGTGGCCAGGGCCCTTACGAGCAGTACTTC	CSGQGPYEQYF
TRBV12-3/TRBV12-4	many	-	TRBJ1-5	TGTGCCAGCAGTTTAAGAGGGAGTCAGCCCCAGCATTTT	CASSLRGSQPQHF
TRBV6-2/TRBV6-3	many	-	TRBJ1-2	TGTGCCAGCAGTTACATCGGAAACTATGGCTACACCTTC	CASSYIGNYGYTF
TRBV6-2/TRBV6-3	many	-	TRBJ2-7	TGTGCCAGCAGTTACGATTCGCCTCCCTACGAGCAGTACTTC	CASSYDSPPYEQYF
TRBV6-1	-	-	TRBJ1-1	TGTGCCAGCAGTGATGTGACAGAAGAAGCTTTCTTT	CASSDVTEEAFF
TRBV19	many	-	TRBJ2-2	TGTGCCACCAGGACAGAATACACCGGGGAGCTGTTTTTT	CATRTEYTGELFF
TRBV19	many	TRBD1	TRBJ1-2	TGTGCCAGTATGCCCTGGGACAGCGAAGAGACTAACTATGGCTACACCTTC	CASMPWDSEETNYGYTF
TRBV19	few	-	TRBJ1-5	TGTGCCAGTAGTATAGATGGCCCCGGGGGCTTTGGTCAGCCCCAGCATTTT	CASSIDGPGGFGQPQHF
TRBV5-1	many	-	TRBJ1-1	TGCGCCAGCAGCCCGGGCACCAAAATGAACACTGAAGCTTTCTTT	CASSPGTKMNTEAFF
TRBV18	many	TRBD1	TRBJ2-5	TGTGCCAGCTCACGGGGACAGGGTTTCGAGACCCAGTACTTC	CASSRGQGFETQYF